This T cell receptor (beta chain) was retrieved from a study of long-term antiretroviral therapy in people with HIV. On the study more broadly: About a decade before 2015, the earliest samples were taken when ART was typically delayed.

Samples held roughly 0.85-11 million cryopreserved PBMC, and DNA extraction followed. Overall study results and limits: Subsequent to ART, diversity was augmented yet persisted below that of transplant donor controls.

This CDR3 comprises 10 residues. The germline CDR1 and CDR2 sequences are SNHLY and FYNNEI. V was cut by 7 bases and J by 9 bases, with 10 bases left in between. Runs used v3.0 of the immunoSEQ assay and were done at survey level. Roughly 40,000-55,000 T-cell genomes per sample were the sequencing target. The data were produced by immunoSEQ multiplex PCR, yet TCRdb's version contains in-frame clones alone and is incomplete. The table has fewer than 40,000 clones, around 79% seen once; the top ten hold approximately 2.9%. Of note for this clone: Its antigen is not identified.

The rearrangement joins TRBV2 to TRBJ2-7, with a possible D match to TRBD1 (5 bases). The sequencing here drew on unsorted PBMCs, taken 1.9 years after starting antiretroviral therapy. The clonotype comes from a man between 18 and 35 years old with HIV. The CDR3 DNA follows: TGTGCCAGCAAGGGGCCTGCGCAGTACTTC. Translation: CASKGPAQYF.